The 21 T cell receptor beta chains listed next were all sequenced from one sample in a study of long-term antiretroviral therapy in people with HIV. Samples were assayed with immunoSEQ v3.0 at survey level. Data came from immunoSEQ multiplex PCR; TCRdb stores just in-frame clones and leaves some out. The repertoire holds under 25,000 clones, with around 87% as singletons. The source was unsorted PBMCs, collected around 2.7 years after starting antiretroviral therapy. The receptors stem from a woman aged 50 to 65 with HIV.

This clone was picked up one time. The chain links TRBV7-9 to TRBJ2-7; 12 positions agree with TRBD1. The J segment lost 5 bases and the V segment lost 2 bases, leaving 4 bases of the junction unmatched. The CDR3 length is 15 residues. Germline loops: CDR1 SEHNR, CDR2 FQNEAQ (reference sequence). CDR3 protein: CASSLTGTGGDEQYF. CDR3 bases: TGTGCCAGCAGCTTAACCGGGACAGGGGGCGACGAGCAGTACTTC.

The J gene is TRBJ1-5, the V gene TRBV23-1; D uncertain. TRBV23-1 falls under the ORF class, with uncertain function. V shed 5 bases and J shed 4 bases, with 33 bases lying between them. The CDR3 has 21 residues. CDR3 nucleotides: TGCGCCAGCAGTAAAAGTAATACGGAGCTCATAAATTTCTCGTGGAATCAGCCCCAGCATTTT. It translates to CASSKSNTELINFSWNQPQHF.

This clone was detected a few times. The genes are TRBV6-6 and TRBJ1-5; D is unclear. The CDR3 covers 14 residues. Trimming left V 0 bases short and J 3 bases short, with 6 bases between. The germline gives CDR1 MNHNY, CDR2 SVGAGI (reference sequence). The chain's CDR3 is CASSYSNLNQPQHF. As DNA, the CDR3 is TGTGCCAGCAGTTACTCGAATCTCAATCAGCCCCAGCATTTT.

The V and J genes are TRBV7-9 and TRBJ2-7; no firm D call. V gave up 2 bases and J gave up 1 base, with 6 bases separating them. The CDR3 contains 13 residues. Germline V gives CDR1 SEHNR, CDR2 FQNEAQ (reference sequence). The DNA of the CDR3 is TGTGCCAGCAGCTTAACGGAGTCCTACGAGCAGTACTTC. This codes for CASSLTESYEQYF.

The chain couples TRBV19 to TRBJ2-5, with D possibly matching TRBD2 (5 bases). V was pared by 3 bases and J by 3 bases, with 11 bases between. The CDR3 length is 14 residues. From germline, CDR1 is LNHDA and CDR2 SQIVND (reference sequence). The CDR3 loop reads CASSIRGPEETQYF. DNA for the CDR3: TGTGCCAGTAGTATCCGAGGGCCCGAAGAGACCCAGTACTTC.

The sample holds one count of this clone. The rearrangement links TRBV13 to TRBJ2-5; TRBD2 matches 8 bases. The CDR3 sequence is 14 residues long. The V segment lost 3 bases and the J segment 4 bases; nucleotides outside the gene matches: 4. Germline-derived CDR1 and CDR2 are PRHDT and FYEKMQ (reference sequence). The CDR3 here is CASSLSAGGETQYF. In nucleotides, the CDR3 is TGTGCCAGCAGCTTGTCGGCGGGGGGAGAGACCCAGTACTTC. Together with reference TRBV13 and TRBJ2-5, the CDR3 gives the full variable domain: AAGVIQSPRHLIKEKRETATLKCYPIPRHDTVYWYQQGPGQDPQFLISFYEKMQSDKGSIPDRFSAQQFSDYHSELNMSSLELGDSALYFCASSLSAGGETQYFGPGTRLLVL.

This chain uses TRBV7-8 with TRBJ2-1; the D gene could be TRBD1 or TRBD2 (5 bases each). Germline values: CDR1 SGHVS, CDR2 FQNEAQ. V lost 5 bases and J 6 bases, leaving 17 bases between the germline ends. This CDR3 has 15 amino acids. In DNA form, the CDR3 reads TGTGCCAGCAGCCGCCGGGACGGGCCATCCAATGAGCAGTTCTTC. Its translation is CASSRRDGPSNEQFF.

The rearrangement links TRBV5-1 to TRBJ2-5; D may be TRBD2 (5 bases). The CDR3 sequence is 14 residues long. V lost 0 bases, J lost 5 bases, and 11 bases lay in between. The germline V gene has CDR1 SGHRS and CDR2 YFSETQ. CDR3 bases: TGCGCCAGCAGCTTGGCCAGTGGGAGTGAGACCCAGTACTTC. Translating it yields CASSLASGSETQYF.

The chain combines TRBV27 with TRBJ2-5; 7 bases are shared with TRBD2. The V and J ends lost 3 bases and 4 bases, in that order; junction bases with no gene match: 11. This CDR3 has 16 residues. Per germline, CDR1 MNHEY and CDR2 SMNVEV (reference sequence). The CDR3: CASSFLSAGVRETQYF. CDR3 coding DNA: TGTGCCAGCAGTTTCCTGTCTGCGGGAGTTAGAGAGACCCAGTACTTC.

This clone was counted a single time. The chain is built from TRBV6-5 and TRBJ2-1, with TRBD1 as a possible D gene (6 bases). V lost 0 bases to trimming and J lost 9 bases, with 12 bases between them. This CDR3 region has 14 residues. Per the germline V gene, CDR1 is MNHEY and CDR2 is SVGAGI. CDR3 nucleotide sequence: TGTGCCAGCAGTTACTCGAGGGGGAGCGCTGAGCAGTTCTTC. It codes for CASSYSRGSAEQFF.

The chain combines TRBV5-1 with TRBJ2-1; 11 nucleotides agree with TRBD2. V was pared by 0 bases and J by 5 bases, with 7 bases of the junction left unmatched. CDR1 is SGHRS and CDR2 is YFSETQ in the germline V gene. The CDR3 covers 17 residues. The CDR3 DNA sequence: TGCGCCAGCAGCTTGGGGCTAGCGGGAGGCAGGGACAATGAGCAGTTCTTC. The encoded protein is CASSLGLAGGRDNEQFF.

The chain joins TRBV6-5 to TRBJ2-6, with D perhaps TRBD1 (6 bases). In germline, CDR1 is MNHEY, CDR2 SVGAGI. The CDR3 has 16 amino acids. Trimming removed 2 bases at V and 2 bases at J, with 10 bases between. The CDR3, as DNA: TGTGCCAGCAGTTACAGACCAGGGGCTGGGGCCAACGTCCTGACTTTC. This sequence encodes CASSYRPGAGANVLTF.

This chain links TRBV5-4 with TRBJ2-3, with TRBD2 identical over 9 bases. Germline V gene sequence: CDR1 SGHNT, CDR2 YYREEE (reference sequence). Germline trimming cut 4 bases from V and 3 bases from J; bases unmatched to any gene: 9. The CDR3 is 16 residues long. DNA for the CDR3: TGTGCCAGCAGCAACGGACTAGCGAGCGGAACAGATACGCAGTATTTT. Protein: CASSNGLASGTDTQYF.

Written as DNA, the CDR3 is TGCAGCGCTGCCCGGGACACCGACTCTGGGGCCAACGTCCTGACTTTC. This gives the protein CSAARDTDSGANVLTF. The genes are TRBV29-1 and TRBJ2-6, with D perhaps TRBD1 (6 bases). The CDR3 runs 16 residues. Germline lookup yields CDR1 SQVTM and CDR2 ANQGSEA. Trimming stripped 7 bases from V and 0 bases from J, with 16 bases between.

The chain recombines TRBV13 with TRBJ2-2; D is perhaps TRBD2 (5 bases). Looked up from germline, CDR1 is PRHDT and CDR2 is FYEKMQ (reference sequence). The CDR3 consists of 15 residues. V was shortened by 3 bases and J by 2 bases, with 10 bases between the two germline ends. CDR3 region: CASSLGRPNTGELFF. The CDR3 DNA is TGTGCCAGCAGCTTGGGGAGACCAAACACCGGGGAGCTGTTTTTT.

CDR3: CASSRQGVSGNTIYF. In nucleotides, the CDR3 is TGCGCCAGCAGTAGACAGGGGGTCTCTGGAAACACCATATATTTT. V and J are TRBV10-2 and TRBJ1-3; 9 bases line up with TRBD1. The CDR3 runs to 15 residues. V shed 5 bases, J shed 0 bases, and the junction held 2 bases outside the gene matches. Germline V gene sequence: CDR1 WSHSY, CDR2 SAAADI.

The V and J genes are TRBV11-2 and TRBJ2-1; no reliable D call. V lost 4 bases, J lost 6 bases, and 22 bases lay in between. The CDR3 has 17 residues. CDR1 SGHAT and CDR2 FQNNGV come from the germline V gene. The CDR3 region has the DNA TGTGCCAGCAGCTCGCCCTTGGAAGAGAAGGGTGCCAATGAGCAGTTCTTC. The encoded protein is CASSSPLEEKGANEQFF.

The J gene is TRBJ2-3, the V gene TRBV10-3; D not certain. Per the germline V gene, CDR1 is ENHRY and CDR2 is SYGVKD. Trimming left V 4 bases short and J 2 bases short, with 7 bases between. There are 13 residues in the CDR3. The CDR3 reads CAISVAATDTQYF. CDR3 nucleotides: TGTGCCATCAGTGTCGCAGCCACAGATACGCAGTATTTT.

V is TRBV5-1 and J is TRBJ2-7; 10 bases fit TRBD1. With 2 bases clipped from V and 7 bases from J, the junction kept 9 bases outside the gene matches. CDR3 length equals 15 residues. Germline V CDR1 and CDR2: SGHRS, YFSETQ. The CDR3 sequence: CASSFGGGQGFEQYF. As DNA, the CDR3 is TGCGCCAGCAGCTTCGGCGGGGGACAGGGGTTTGAGCAGTACTTC.

The rearrangement links TRBV12-5 to TRBJ2-2; TRBD1 aligns across 9 bases. The ends lost 6 bases at V and 4 bases at J; junction bases unmatched: 6. Per germline, CDR1 LGHNT and CDR2 FRNRAP. This CDR3 is 15 amino acids long. The CDR3 DNA reads TGTGCTAGTGGCTCACAGGGGGCAGGCACCGGGGAGCTGTTTTTT. Translating it yields CASGSQGAGTGELFF.

This chain uses TRBV7-8 with TRBJ2-3; D might be TRBD1 or TRBD2, each matching 5 bases. V was cut by 2 bases and J by 1 base, with 13 bases left in between. There are 16 residues in the CDR3. CDR1 SGHVS and CDR2 FQNEAQ come from the germline V gene. DNA for the CDR3: TGTGCCAGCAGCTTATTGGGGTCGGGACGCACAGATACGCAGTATTTT. Translation: CASSLLGSGRTDTQYF.